Presented here are 17 T cell receptor beta chains from one specimen sequenced in a study of blood T cell repertoires in COVID-19. TCRdb keeps only in-frame clones here, not all; method: immunoSEQ multiplex PCR. The profile covers about 260,000 clones, with about 91% appearing a single time and roughly 1.2% taken by the ten largest. The sample comprised PBMCs or T cells enriched from blood (not recorded which). Receptors were obtained from a woman between 40 and 50 years old with acute COVID-19.

This clone was found a few times. The CDR3 loop reads CASSQELAGTDTQYF. The CDR3, as DNA: TGTGCCAGCAGCCAAGAGTTAGCGGGCACAGATACGCAGTATTTT. This chain uses TRBV3-1 (or the pseudogene TRBV3-2) with TRBJ2-3, with D perhaps TRBD2 (6 bases). Germline lookup yields CDR1 LGHDT and CDR2 YNNKEL (reference sequence). The CDR3 has 15 residues. Trimming pared 0 bases from V and 1 base from J, leaving 8 bases between.

The chain couples TRBV24-1 to TRBJ2-3; TRBD1 might be the D (5 bases). The CDR3 spans 15 residues. The V end lost 6 bases, the J end lost 0 bases, and 12 bases lay between the germline ends. CDR1 is KGHDR, CDR2 SFDVKD, per germline. Written as DNA, the CDR3 is TGTGCCACCAGTCCCGCTCGACAGAGCACAGATACGCAGTATTTT. It is translated as CATSPARQSTDTQYF.

This clone was recorded only once. This chain joins TRBV6-5 and TRBJ1-2, with 10 bases fitting TRBD1. This CDR3 has 14 amino acids. Trimming cost V 5 bases and J 4 bases; bases outside gene matches: 4. The germline CDR1 and CDR2 sequences are MNHEY and SVGAGI. The CDR3, as DNA: TGTGCCAGCAGTCTGCGGACAGGGGGCTATGGCTACACCTTC. Its translation: CASSLRTGGYGYTF.

The CDR3 is CASSLAGGSAYEQYV. The CDR3, as DNA: TGCGCCAGCAGCTTGGCCGGGGGGTCTGCCTACGAGCAGTACGTC. The V call is TRBV5-1, the J call TRBJ2-7; TRBD2 matches at 7 bases. The V gene end was trimmed by 0 bases and the J gene end by 2 bases; junction bases not matched to a gene: 5. The CDR3 loop spans 15 amino acids. CDR1 and CDR2 (germline): SGHRS, YFSETQ.

This rearrangement joins TRBV5-4 to TRBJ2-1, with TRBD2 identical over 7 bases. The CDR3 spans 15 residues. The V gene's germline CDR1 is SGHNT and CDR2 YYREEE (reference sequence). V dropped 2 bases and J dropped 4; count of bases not matched to a gene: 6. DNA of the CDR3: TGTGCCAGCAGCTTCGGGGGGAGGGGATACAATGAGCAGTTCTTC. Its translation is CASSFGGRGYNEQFF.

The gene calls are TRBV7-2 and TRBJ1-6, with TRBD1 as a possible D gene (5 bases). Trimming removed 5 bases from V and 3 bases from J, with 17 bases in between. The V gene's germline CDR1 is SGHTA and CDR2 FQGNSA. This CDR3 contains 17 residues. CDR3 DNA: TGTGCCAGCAGCACTAGCGCAGGGTTATACTATAATTCACCCCTCCACTTT. This gives the protein CASSTSAGLYYNSPLHF.

The table lists this clone with a few counts. The chain uses TRBV20-1 and TRBJ2-1, with 12 positions matching TRBD2. Germline values: CDR1 DFQATT, CDR2 SNEGSKA (reference sequence). Losses at the gene ends were 3 bases for V and 5 bases for J; bases not matched to a gene: 5. There are 15 residues in the CDR3. The DNA of the CDR3 is TGCAGTGCTAGTAGGACTAGCGGGACGGACAATGAGCAGTTCTTC. Translated: CSASRTSGTDNEQFF.

The rearrangement links TRBV9 to TRBJ2-1; D is unclear. The CDR3 has 14 residues. The V and J ends lost 4 bases and 7 bases respectively, with 15 bases between them. Germline CDR1 is SGDLS and CDR2 is YYNGEE. Here the CDR3 DNA reads TGTGCCAGCAGCCCTTACCTGAACAAAAATGAGCAGTTCTTC. Translation: CASSPYLNKNEQFF.

The genes are TRBV5-1 and TRBJ2-7, with 8 bases lining up with TRBD2. Trimming removed 0 bases from V and 5 bases from J; junction bases left unmatched: 7. Germline CDR1 reads SGHRS; CDR2 reads YFSETQ. The CDR3 is made up of 15 amino acids. This CDR3 is CASSLAGTSLHEQYF. In DNA, the CDR3 is TGCGCCAGCAGCTTGGCCGGGACTAGTCTCCACGAGCAGTACTTC.

J is TRBJ1-1 and V is TRBV5-4, with D perhaps TRBD1 (6 bases). Germline loops: CDR1 SGHNT, CDR2 YYREEE (reference sequence). The CDR3 is made up of 12 amino acids. Deletions cut 0 bases from V and 11 bases from J, with 11 bases between. CDR3: CASSLAAGEAFF. In DNA, the CDR3 is TGTGCCAGCAGCTTGGCCGCAGGGGAGGCTTTCTTT.

J is TRBJ1-3 and V is TRBV4-2; D is perhaps TRBD1 (5 bases). The V end was cut by 3 bases, the J end by 0 bases, with 9 bases between. The CDR3 is made up of 15 amino acids. Per germline, CDR1 LGHNA and CDR2 YNFKEQ. The CDR3 nucleotides are TGTGCCAGCAGCCAGGTGACAGACTCTGGAAACACCATATATTTT. Protein: CASSQVTDSGNTIYF.

The chain couples TRBV29-1 to TRBJ1-2; possibly TRBD1 for D (5 bases). The V and J ends lost 3 bases and 8 bases respectively, with 16 bases between them. CDR1 SQVTM and CDR2 ANQGSEA come from the germline V gene. The CDR3 has 13 amino acids. For the CDR3, the DNA is TGCAGCGTTGAGAGGCAGGGATGGCGCGGCTACACCTTC. This encodes CSVERQGWRGYTF.

The V and J genes are TRBV3-1 (or the pseudogene TRBV3-2) and TRBJ2-1; 8 bases are a match to TRBD1. Trimming at V came to 6 bases and at J to 6 bases, leaving 10 bases not matched to a gene. The CDR3 length is 15 residues. Germline V lookup: CDR1 LGHDT, CDR2 YNNKEL (reference sequence). The CDR3, as DNA: TGTGCCAGCAGGCTCAGGGGGCCTGGATCCAATGAGCAGTTCTTC. Amino acid sequence: CASRLRGPGSNEQFF.

The chain couples TRBV5-1 to TRBJ1-4, with 8 bases fitting TRBD1. From germline, CDR1 is SGHRS and CDR2 YFSETQ. The CDR3 consists of 15 residues. The ends lost 4 bases at V and 4 bases at J; junction bases unmatched: 6. CDR3 DNA sequence: TGCGCCAGCAGCATTACGGGACAGGTTAATGAAAAACTGTTTTTT. Protein: CASSITGQVNEKLFF.

This clone has more than one count but fewer than ten. The chain recombines TRBV10-1 with TRBJ1-5; D gene ambiguous. Trimming cost V 8 bases and J 7 bases, with 15 bases left between them. Germline CDR1 and CDR2: WNHNN and SYGVQD (reference sequence). CDR3 length equals 13 residues. CDR3 loop: CASLRGSWQPQHF. CDR3 coding DNA: TGCGCCAGCCTTAGAGGGAGTTGGCAGCCCCAGCATTTT.

The chain links TRBV9 to TRBJ1-1; D gene unclear. V lost 3 bases, J lost 6 bases, and 18 bases lay in between. The CDR3 runs 15 residues. CDR1 and CDR2 (germline): SGDLS, YYNGEE. The CDR3, as DNA: TGTGCCAGCAGCGCGGACGGGGAGTCTCACGCTGAAGCTTTCTTT. Translating it yields CASSADGESHAEAFF.

This sequence joins TRBV5-1 and TRBJ2-7; 7 nucleotides match TRBD2. The germline gives CDR1 SGHRS, CDR2 YFSETQ. The V segment lost 7 bases and the J segment 3 bases; nucleotides outside the gene matches: 7. This CDR3 is 13 amino acids long. The CDR3 DNA reads TGCGCCAGCGGGCGGGAGTCGGTCTACGAGCAGTACTTC. It is translated as CASGRESVYEQYF.